Reported below is one TCR beta chain. Its target is not known. A junction boundary mismatches the germline segment, possibly from a read error. The sample originates from a study of metastatic and nonmetastatic thyroid tumors. In the study overall: Repertoire comparisons spanned blood and tumor or nodule tissue from malignant and benign thyroid patients.

Findings and limits, study-wide: Malignant thyroid tumors reportedly had TCR beta diversity that was significantly higher than in benign nodules, in blood and tumor.

All patients were untreated before thyroid surgery. Under the authors' procedure: For papillary thyroid cancer, a distant-metastasis classifier was constructed from CDR3 differences observed across clinicopathological groups. TCRdb redid the clone calls on the PCR reads using MiXCR. TCRdb's processing, not the authors', yielded these V and J calls. The profile shows some 11,000 clones, almost 30% of them singletons. Germline V gene sequence: CDR1 MNHNS, CDR2 SASEGT. The CDR3 covers 15 residues. The specimen was tumor tissue. The chain couples TRBV6-1 to TRBJ2-2; 8 positions match TRBD2. The sequence derives from a female donor with papillary thyroid cancer or a benign thyroid nodule (not recorded which). Some clones in this sample may be carry-over from other donors' samples. The CDR3 is CANRLGLGNTWELFF. The CDR3 DNA reads TGTGCCAACAGATTGGGACTAGGAAACACCTGGGAGCTGTTTTTT.